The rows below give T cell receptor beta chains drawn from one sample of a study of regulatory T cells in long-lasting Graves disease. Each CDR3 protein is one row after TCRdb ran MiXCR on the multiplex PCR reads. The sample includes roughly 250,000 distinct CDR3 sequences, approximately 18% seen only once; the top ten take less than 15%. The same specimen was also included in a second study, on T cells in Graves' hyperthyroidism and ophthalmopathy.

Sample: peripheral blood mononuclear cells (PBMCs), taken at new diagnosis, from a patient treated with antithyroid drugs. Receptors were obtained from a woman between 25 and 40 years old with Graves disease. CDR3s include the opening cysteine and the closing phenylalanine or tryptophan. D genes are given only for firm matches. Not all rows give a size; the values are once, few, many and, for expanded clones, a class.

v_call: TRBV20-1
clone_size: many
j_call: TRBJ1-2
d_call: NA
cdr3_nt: TGCAGTGCTAGAGATTTGGCAGCCGGATCCTATGGCTACACCTTC
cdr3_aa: CSARDLAAGSYGYTF

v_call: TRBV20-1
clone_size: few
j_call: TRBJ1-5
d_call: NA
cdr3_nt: TGCAGTGCTAGAGATATTGGGGGAGCGCCCCAGCATTTT
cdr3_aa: CSARDIGGAPQHF

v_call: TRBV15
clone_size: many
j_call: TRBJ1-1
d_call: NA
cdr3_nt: TGTGCCACCAGCAGAGCAGACGGTACTGAAGCTTTCTTT
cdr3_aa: CATSRADGTEAFF

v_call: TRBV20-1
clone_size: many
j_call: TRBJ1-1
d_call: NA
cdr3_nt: TGCAGTGCTAGATGGGGCACTGAAGCTTTCTTT
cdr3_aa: CSARWGTEAFF

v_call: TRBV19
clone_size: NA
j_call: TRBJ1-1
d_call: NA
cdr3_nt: TGTGCCAGTAGTATTTTGGGGGCTGAAGCTTTCTTT
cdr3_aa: CASSILGAEAFF

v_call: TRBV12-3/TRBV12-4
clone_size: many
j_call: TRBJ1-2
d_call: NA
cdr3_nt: TGTGCCAGCAGTTTTAACGTGAACTATGGCTACACCTTC
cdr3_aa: CASSFNVNYGYTF

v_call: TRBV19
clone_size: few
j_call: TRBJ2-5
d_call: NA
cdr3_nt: TGTGCCAGTAGTATAGACGTTGAAGAGACCCAGTACTTC
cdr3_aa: CASSIDVEETQYF

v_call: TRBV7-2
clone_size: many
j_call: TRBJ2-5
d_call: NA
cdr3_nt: TGTGCCAGCAGCCCGACCCGCGGAGAGACCCAGTACTTC
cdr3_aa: CASSPTRGETQYF

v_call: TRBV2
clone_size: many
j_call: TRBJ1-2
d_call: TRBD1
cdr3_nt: TGTGCCAGCAGTGAAGACTGGGGACAGACCCTTTATGGCTACACCTTC
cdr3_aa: CASSEDWGQTLYGYTF

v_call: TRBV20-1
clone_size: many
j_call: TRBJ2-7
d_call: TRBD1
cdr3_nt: TGCAGTGCTTTTAGGACAGGGGGCCCCTACGAGCAGTACTTC
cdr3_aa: CSAFRTGGPYEQYF

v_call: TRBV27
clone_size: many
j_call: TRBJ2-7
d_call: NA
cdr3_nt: TGTGCCAGCAGTCCCGGGACACGGAGCTCCTACGAGCAGTACTTC
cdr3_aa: CASSPGTRSSYEQYF

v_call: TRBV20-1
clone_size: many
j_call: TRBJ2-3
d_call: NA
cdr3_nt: TGCAGTGCTAGACAGGGATTGACAGATACGCAGTATTTT
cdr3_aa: CSARQGLTDTQYF

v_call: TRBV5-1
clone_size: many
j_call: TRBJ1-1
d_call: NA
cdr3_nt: TGCGCCAGCAGCCATCAGAAGAACACTGAAGCTTTCTTT
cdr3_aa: CASSHQKNTEAFF

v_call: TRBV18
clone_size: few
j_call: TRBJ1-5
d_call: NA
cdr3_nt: TGTGCCAGCAGTTACTCAGTGGGGCAGCCCCAGCATTTT
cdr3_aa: CASSYSVGQPQHF

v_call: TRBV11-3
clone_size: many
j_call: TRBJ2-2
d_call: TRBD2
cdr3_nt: TGTGCCAGCAACTTACTGCGGGGGTATAACACCGGGGAGCTGTTTTTT
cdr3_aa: CASNLLRGYNTGELFF

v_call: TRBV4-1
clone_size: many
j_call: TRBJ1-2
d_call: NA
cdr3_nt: TGCGCCAGCAGCCGAGTAGATGGCTATGGCTACACCTTC
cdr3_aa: CASSRVDGYGYTF

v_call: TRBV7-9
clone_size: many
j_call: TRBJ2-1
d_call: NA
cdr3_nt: TGTGCCAGCAGCTTCTCAGATTACAATGAGCAGTTCTTC
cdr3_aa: CASSFSDYNEQFF

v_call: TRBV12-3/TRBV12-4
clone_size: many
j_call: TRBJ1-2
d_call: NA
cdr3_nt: TGTGCCAGCAGTTTGTTCGCCCCCCCGGGGGAGGATGGCTACACCTTC
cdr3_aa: CASSLFAPPGEDGYTF

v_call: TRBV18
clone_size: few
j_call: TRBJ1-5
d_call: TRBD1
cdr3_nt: TGTGCCAGCTCACCATTCGACGCCGGGACAGGCAATCAGCCCCAGCATTTT
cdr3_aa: CASSPFDAGTGNQPQHF

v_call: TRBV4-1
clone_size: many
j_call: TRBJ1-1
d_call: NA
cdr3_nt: TGCGCCAGCAGCCAAGGCCGGTTGAAGGCTTTCTTT
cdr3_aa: CASSQGRLKAFF